This T cell receptor (beta chain) came from a study of T cells in Graves' hyperthyroidism and ophthalmopathy. Turning to the study itself: Peripheral blood was taken when the disease was first diagnosed, before any treatment began.

In its sample, this clonotype was seen many times. The germline V and J ends were trimmed by 3 bases and 10 bases, with 24 bases remaining between them. This CDR3 is built from 17 residues. Germline CDR1 is KGHDR and CDR2 is SFDVKD. Predating any ophthalmopathy symptoms, the blood sample was taken at first hyperthyroidism diagnosis. The TCR beta CDR3 regions underwent amplification using RNA transcripts as the source. With the HTBI primer set, the TCR CDR3 went through a first round of RT-PCR. TCRdb used MiXCR to reprocess the multiplex PCR reads, holding one entry per CDR3 protein. Among some 600,000 distinct CDR3 sequences listed, approximately 13% were seen once.

Sequenced input: blood. The clonotype originates from a woman aged 30 to 39 with Graves' hyperthyroidism that later progressed to Graves' ophthalmopathy. This chain links TRBV24-1 with TRBJ2-1; maybe TRBD1 (6 bases). The DNA for the CDR3 is TGTGCCACCAGTGATAGAGGGGTTGAGTGGGGGCGGGCGGAGCAGTTCTTC. It yields the protein CATSDRGVEWGRAEQFF.